One sample yielded the 17 T cell receptor beta chains listed below, sequenced in a study of blood T cell repertoires in COVID-19. The table came from immunoSEQ multiplex PCR; TCRdb's copy has only in-frame clones and leaves some out. The sample contains 92,000 or so clones, approximately 75% of which appear only once. Sequenced: peripheral blood. All receptors come from a woman older than 75 with acute or convalescent COVID-19.

This clone appeared a few times. This chain uses TRBV5-1 with TRBJ2-2; 9 bases match TRBD1. The CDR3 is made up of 16 amino acids. V lost 3 bases, J lost 0 bases, and 3 bases stayed unmatched. The germline gives CDR1 SGHRS, CDR2 YFSETQ. The CDR3 nucleotides read TGCGCCAGCAGCTCAGGGACAGGGTCGAACACCGGGGAGCTGTTTTTT. This codes for CASSSGTGSNTGELFF. The variable domain in full, with the rest retrieved from reference TRBV5-1 and TRBJ2-2, is KAGVTQTPRYLIKTRGQQVTLSCSPISGHRSVSWYQQTPGQGLQFLFEYFSETQRNKGNFPGRFSGRQFSNSRSEMNVSTLELGDSALYLCASSSGTGSNTGELFFGEGSRLTVL.

The chain's CDR3 is CASSANIGITEAFF. The CDR3 region has the DNA TGTGCCAGCAGCGCCAACATCGGGATCACTGAAGCTTTCTTT. This chain uses TRBV9 with TRBJ1-1; D not resolved. Trimming pared 3 bases from V and 4 bases from J, leaving 13 bases between. This CDR3 comprises 14 residues. Germline CDR1 SGDLS, CDR2 YYNGEE.

This clone appeared a few times. V usage is TRBV5-6 and J usage is TRBJ1-2, with D uncertain. V lost 3 bases and J 0 bases, leaving 9 bases between the germline ends. From germline, CDR1 is SGHDT and CDR2 YYEEEE. CDR3 size: 14 residues. The CDR3 region has the DNA TGTGCCAGCAGCTCTTGGCCCCCTAACTATGGCTACACCTTC. It yields the protein CASSSWPPNYGYTF.

The genes are TRBV5-1 and TRBJ1-1, with a weak D call TRBD1 (6 bases). This CDR3 comprises 15 residues. Trimming took 4 bases from V and 0 from J, leaving 13 bases between them. Per the germline V gene, CDR1 is SGHRS and CDR2 is YFSETQ. In nucleotides, the CDR3 is TGCGCCAGCAGCAAAAACTACAGGGTGAACACTGAAGCTTTCTTT. It specifies CASSKNYRVNTEAFF.

The V and J genes are TRBV5-4 and TRBJ2-3, with 7 nucleotides matching TRBD2. J was trimmed by 3 bases and V by 4 bases; bases with no gene match: 8. The CDR3 runs to 15 residues. Germline-derived CDR1 and CDR2 are SGHNT and YYREEE (reference sequence). The CDR3 spells CASSKAGDGTDTQYF. The CDR3 region has the DNA TGTGCCAGCAGCAAGGCGGGAGACGGAACAGATACGCAGTATTTT.

This chain uses TRBV5-4 with TRBJ1-1, with 8 bases aligning to TRBD1. The CDR3 loop spans 14 amino acids. The V gene end was trimmed by 4 bases and the J gene end by 5 bases; junction bases not matched to a gene: 7. From germline, CDR1 is SGHNT and CDR2 YYREEE (reference sequence). As DNA, the CDR3 is TGTGCCAGCAGCAAACAGGGGGTCGAAACTGAAGCTTTCTTT. As protein: CASSKQGVETEAFF.

The gene calls are TRBV19 and TRBJ2-5; 16 nucleotides match TRBD2. With 0 bases clipped from V and 2 bases from J, the junction kept 3 bases outside the gene matches. Germline-derived CDR1 and CDR2 are LNHDA and SQIVND (reference sequence). The CDR3 totals 18 residues. The CDR3, as DNA: TGTGCCAGTAGTATAGAGGGACTAGCGGGGGGGATACAAGAGACCCAGTACTTC. Encoded protein: CASSIEGLAGGIQETQYF.

The genes are TRBV6-2 or TRBV6-3 and TRBJ2-5, with D tentatively TRBD1 (5 bases). The germline gives CDR1 MNHEY, CDR2 SVGEGT. The length of the CDR3 is 14 residues. Deletions cut 2 bases from V and 4 bases from J, with 11 bases between. CDR3 sequence (DNA): TGTGCCAGCAGTTACGGATGGCAGGGAGAGACCCAGTACTTC. This codes for CASSYGWQGETQYF.

This chain links TRBV5-6 with TRBJ1-2; unclear D gene. The CDR3 consists of 12 residues. Germline V gene data show CDR1 as SGHDT and CDR2 as YYEEEE. V lost 2 bases and J 6 bases, leaving 8 bases between the germline ends. This CDR3 reads CASSFAGDGYTF. The DNA of the CDR3 is TGTGCCAGCAGCTTCGCCGGGGATGGCTACACCTTC. The variable domain in full, with the rest retrieved from reference TRBV5-6 and TRBJ1-2, is DAGVTQSPTHLIKTRGQQVTLRCSPKSGHDTVSWYQQALGQGPQFIFQYYEEEERQRGNFPDRFSGHQFPNYSSELNVNALLLGDSALYLCASSFAGDGYTFGSGTRLTVV.

This clone was recorded a few times. This chain uses TRBV11-2 with TRBJ1-1; D gene ambiguous. This CDR3 has 17 residues. The germline gives CDR1 SGHAT, CDR2 FQNNGV. V gave up 2 bases and J gave up 0 bases, with 16 bases separating them. In nucleotides, the CDR3 is TGTGCCAGCAGCTTAAGGTCGACAAAACTTCTGAACACTGAAGCTTTCTTT. Amino acids: CASSLRSTKLLNTEAFF. Together with reference TRBV11-2 and TRBJ1-1, the CDR3 gives the full variable domain: EAGVAQSPRYKIIEKRQSVAFWCNPISGHATLYWYQQILGQGPKLLIQFQNNGVVDDSQLPKDRFSAERLKGVDSTLKIQPAKLEDSAVYLCASSLRSTKLLNTEAFFGQGTRLTVV.

The gene calls are TRBV13 and TRBJ2-3, with D possibly TRBD2 on 5 matching bases. CDR1 and CDR2 (germline): PRHDT, FYEKMQ (reference sequence). This CDR3 has 19 residues. V lost 2 bases and J 2 bases, leaving 23 bases between the germline ends. CDR3 amino acids: CASSLRTSGLAWDTDTQYF. CDR3 nucleotides: TGTGCCAGCAGCTTAAGAACTAGTGGTCTAGCATGGGACACAGATACGCAGTATTTT.

This clone has just a few counts. This CDR3 is CASSYQPGRDNSPLHF. The CDR3, as DNA: TGTGCCAGCAGTTACCAACCCGGGAGGGACAATTCACCCCTCCACTTT. This chain joins TRBV6-5 and TRBJ1-6, with D possibly TRBD1 on 5 matching bases. Between the trimmed V and J ends, which lost 2 bases and 7 bases, there was a span of 15 bases. This CDR3 comprises 16 residues. In germline, CDR1 is MNHEY, CDR2 SVGAGI.

The chain couples TRBV18 to TRBJ1-1; TRBD1 is a possible D gene (6 bases). V was cut by 6 bases and J by 5 bases, with 19 bases left in between. Germline V gene lookup returns CDR1 KGHSH and CDR2 LQKENI. The CDR3 contains 15 residues. The CDR3 is CASSPPRDIRTEAFF. The DNA of the CDR3 is TGTGCCAGCTCCCCCCCCCGGGACATCCGGACTGAAGCTTTCTTT.

This clone was detected once. This chain joins TRBV13 and TRBJ1-1; 12 nucleotides match TRBD1. Germline CDR1 PRHDT, CDR2 FYEKMQ (reference sequence). J gave up 8 bases and V 4 bases, and 8 bases lay outside the gene matches. The CDR3 covers 15 residues. The CDR3: CASSSPGQGAGEAFF. For the CDR3, the DNA is TGTGCCAGCAGCTCCCCGGGACAGGGGGCCGGAGAAGCTTTCTTT.

This clone has more than one count but fewer than ten. The chain combines TRBV3-1 (or the pseudogene TRBV3-2) with TRBJ1-6; 11 bases are a match to TRBD1. CDR3 length: 14 amino acids. The ends lost 7 bases at V and 9 bases at J; junction bases unmatched: 5. Germline V gene sequence: CDR1 LGHDT, CDR2 YNNKEL (reference sequence). The CDR3 sequence: CASTPGTGGSPLHF. The CDR3 nucleotides are TGTGCCAGCACCCCTGGGACAGGGGGTTCACCCCTCCACTTT.

The rearrangement joins TRBV5-5 to TRBJ1-5, with D perhaps matching TRBD1 (5 bases). The CDR3 has 15 amino acids. In germline, CDR1 is SGHKS, CDR2 YYEKEE (reference sequence). V dropped 1 base and J dropped 3 bases, with 11 bases sitting between them. CDR3 sequence reads: CASSLLGQFNQPQHF. The CDR3 DNA is TGTGCCAGCAGCTTGTTAGGACAATTCAATCAGCCCCAGCATTTT.

This chain connects TRBV7-9 to TRBJ2-2, with D maybe TRBD2 (6 bases). V shed 11 bases and J shed 6 bases, with 22 bases lying between them. The CDR3 has 15 residues. Germline assignment: CDR1 SEHNR and CDR2 FQNEAQ (reference sequence). The CDR3: CAASTRAGYSGELFF. The CDR3 DNA sequence: TGTGCCGCCTCCACCCGGGCGGGGTATTCCGGGGAGCTGTTTTTT.